This T cell receptor (beta chain) comes out of a study of T cell repertoires in cytomegalovirus infection. Study background: Researchers turned to recently identified HLA-C-restricted CMV epitopes as well as well-studied HLA-B-restricted ones.

There are a few counts of this clonotype. Its antigen is undetermined. CDR3 length: 16 amino acids. After removal of 6 bases from V and 2 bases from J, the junction contained 6 bases not matched to a gene. Germline V gene data show CDR1 as MNHNY and CDR2 as SVGAGI (reference sequence). From the reads, TCRdb called clonotypes with MiXCR, one entry per CDR3 protein. The sample shows about 310,000 distinct CDR3 sequences, 20% to 30% of them seen only once. This chain joins TRBV6-6 and TRBJ2-3; 12 bases fit TRBD2. This material consisted of cultured PBMCs, taken from culture after CMV antigen stimulation. The receptor comes from a human donor in good health (CMV status not recorded). Some clones in this sample may be carry-over from other donors' samples. CDR3 in DNA: TGTGCCAGCAGGACTAGCGGGAGTGTGTTCACAGATACGCAGTATTTT. Encoded protein: CASRTSGSVFTDTQYF.